The 26 T cell receptor beta chains reported below all come from one sample, sequenced in a study of blood T cell repertoires in COVID-19. The assay was immunoSEQ multiplex PCR, and TCRdb's table has in-frame clones only and misses some. The sample lists tens of thousands of clones; just under 90% were seen once. The sequenced sample consisted of peripheral blood. Receptors originate from a human donor with active COVID-19. The donor label of this sample is uncertain.

The gene calls are TRBV7-9 and TRBJ2-1; D not resolved. V was clipped by 0 bases and J by 11 bases, with 14 bases between them. The CDR3 consists of 14 residues. CDR1 and CDR2 (germline): SEHNR, FQNEAQ (reference sequence). Here the CDR3 DNA reads TGTGCCAGCAGCTTAGCGGTCGAGCACAGTAAGCAGTTCTTC. Encoded protein: CASSLAVEHSKQFF.

The chain recombines TRBV14 with TRBJ2-5; D remains ambiguous. The V gene lost 0 bases and the J gene lost 4 bases, with 9 bases spanning the gap. Per germline, CDR1 SGHDN and CDR2 FVKESK. This CDR3 spans 14 amino acids. The CDR3 protein is CASSQEALRETQYF. CDR3 DNA: TGTGCCAGCAGCCAAGAGGCCTTAAGAGAGACCCAGTACTTC.

The gene calls are TRBV5-5 and TRBJ2-2; tentative D call: TRBD2 (5 bases). V was trimmed by 3 bases and J by 6 bases, leaving 12 bases between them. Germline values: CDR1 SGHKS, CDR2 YYEKEE (reference sequence). This CDR3 has 14 residues. The CDR3 reads CASSSPDGAGELFF. CDR3 nucleotides: TGTGCCAGCAGCTCCCCGGACGGGGCCGGGGAGCTGTTTTTT. Filled out from reference TRBV5-5 and TRBJ2-2, the complete variable domain reads DAGVTQSPTHLIKTRGQQVTLRCSPISGHKSVSWYQQVLGQGPQFIFQYYEKEERGRGNFPDRFSARQFPNYSSELNVNALLLGDSALYLCASSSPDGAGELFFGEGSRLTVL.

The chain has TRBV28 and TRBJ2-7; D may be TRBD2 (6 bases). V was clipped by 4 bases and J by 12 bases, with 16 bases between them. Germline loops: CDR1 MDHEN, CDR2 SYDVKM. The CDR3 totals 12 residues. In DNA, the CDR3 is TGTGCCAGCAGTTCCCTGGGACTCCTCGGGTACTTC. It codes for CASSSLGLLGYF.

This chain joins TRBV6-6 and TRBJ1-1; D is perhaps TRBD1 (6 bases). Germline V gene data show CDR1 as MNHNY and CDR2 as SVGAGI (reference sequence). This CDR3 region has 14 residues. V lost 6 bases to trimming and J lost 4 bases, with 15 bases between them. CDR3 nucleotides: TGTGCCAGCAGCTCGGGGGGCGTTGGCACTGAAGCTTTCTTT. Amino acids: CASSSGGVGTEAFF.

The rearrangement joins TRBV4-3 to TRBJ1-1; D perhaps matches TRBD1 (5 bases). The CDR3 is made up of 16 amino acids. CDR1 and CDR2 from the germline V gene are LGHNA and YSLEER. V gave up 4 bases and J gave up 5 bases, with 20 bases separating them. The CDR3 bases are TGCGCCAGCAGCCTCGTTTGGGGTAGGGGAGGGACTGAAGCTTTCTTT. Translated: CASSLVWGRGGTEAFF.

The chain joins TRBV6-4 to TRBJ1-6, with a tentative D call TRBD1 (5 bases). The CDR3 extends over 15 amino acids. Germline CDR1 MRHNA, CDR2 SNTAGT. V shed 2 bases and J shed 6 bases, with 11 bases lying between them. CDR3 coding DNA: TGTGCCAGCAGTGACCAATGGGGCACTAATTCACCCCTCCACTTT. As protein: CASSDQWGTNSPLHF.

This clone showed up just once. The V gene is TRBV18, the J gene TRBJ2-7, with 12 bases that match TRBD1. The CDR3 is 16 amino acids. With 5 bases clipped from V and 5 bases from J, the junction kept 10 bases outside the gene matches. Germline V gene lookup returns CDR1 KGHSH and CDR2 LQKENI. The CDR3 spells CASSLLRDRGRDEQYF. The CDR3 coding sequence is TGTGCCAGCTCATTACTCCGGGACAGGGGGCGGGACGAGCAGTACTTC. Full variable domain (missing parts from reference TRBV18 and TRBJ2-7): NAGVMQNPRHLVRRRGQEARLRCSPMKGHSHVYWYRQLPEEGLKFMVYLQKENIIDESGMPKERFSAEFPKEGPSILRIQQVVRGDSAAYFCASSLLRDRGRDEQYFGPGTRLTVT.

The genes are TRBV18 and TRBJ1-4, with 8 bases fitting TRBD1. Germline CDR1 is KGHSH and CDR2 is LQKENI. V lost 1 base to trimming and J lost 6 bases; unmatched junction nucleotides: 7. This CDR3 contains 16 residues. The CDR3 DNA sequence: TGTGCCAGCTCACCACGGACAGGGAACGACTATGAAAAACTGTTTTTT. It is translated as CASSPRTGNDYEKLFF. Using reference TRBV18 and TRBJ1-4 for the parts outside the CDR3, the full variable domain is NAGVMQNPRHLVRRRGQEARLRCSPMKGHSHVYWYRQLPEEGLKFMVYLQKENIIDESGMPKERFSAEFPKEGPSILRIQQVVRGDSAAYFCASSPRTGNDYEKLFFGSGTQLSVL.

J is TRBJ2-7 and V is TRBV27; 10 bases are a match to TRBD1. The CDR3 consists of 15 residues. CDR1 is MNHEY, CDR2 SMNVEV, per germline (reference sequence). With 6 bases clipped from V and 2 bases from J, the junction kept 7 bases outside the gene matches. The CDR3 coding sequence is TGTGCCAGCAGGACAAAAGGACAGGGGGCCTACGAGCAGTACTTC. Translation gives CASRTKGQGAYEQYF.

This sequence joins TRBV23-1 and TRBJ1-5; 7 positions agree with TRBD1. TRBV23-1 falls under the ORF class, with uncertain function. The CDR3 has 16 amino acids. The V segment lost 4 bases and the J segment 7 bases; nucleotides outside the gene matches: 13. The CDR3 sequence: CASSLKLTGLGQPQHF. The CDR3 coding sequence is TGCGCCAGCAGTCTAAAGCTGACAGGGCTGGGACAGCCCCAGCATTTT.

The chain couples TRBV21-1 to TRBJ2-1; the table assigns TRBD2, which was not confirmed against the DNA. TRBV21-1 is listed as a pseudogene. The length of the CDR3 is 16 residues. This chain's CDR3 is CASSKAGERCYNEQFF. Here the CDR3 DNA reads TGTGCCAGCAGCAAAGCGGGAGAAAGATGCTACAATGAGCAGTTCTTC.

This rearrangement joins TRBV4-3 to TRBJ2-1, with D perhaps matching TRBD2 (6 bases). Trimming took off 0 bases at V and 3 bases at J, with 9 bases between the two ends. This CDR3 is built from 15 residues. Germline loops: CDR1 LGHNA, CDR2 YSLEER. CDR3 amino acids: CASSQDGGDYNEQFF. As DNA, the CDR3 is TGCGCCAGCAGCCAAGATGGAGGGGACTACAATGAGCAGTTCTTC.

The rearrangement uses TRBV10-3 and TRBJ1-1, with 10 bases fitting TRBD1. This CDR3 is built from 19 residues. The germline V gene encodes CDR1 ENHRY and CDR2 SYGVKD. V lost 5 bases, J lost 0 bases, and 15 bases stayed unmatched. CDR3 amino acids: CAISPGQGKSRPMNTEAFF. The CDR3 bases are TGTGCCATCAGTCCGGGACAGGGGAAATCGAGGCCTATGAACACTGAAGCTTTCTTT.

V is TRBV19 and J is TRBJ2-1; TRBD2 might be the D (6 bases). V was pared by 5 bases and J by 3 bases, with 14 bases between. This CDR3 is built from 15 residues. CDR1 LNHDA and CDR2 SQIVND come from the germline V gene (reference sequence). The CDR3 spells CASSRGGGSYNEQFF. In DNA form, the CDR3 reads TGTGCCAGTAGTCGTGGGGGAGGAAGCTACAATGAGCAGTTCTTC.

This clone was counted between two and nine times. V usage is TRBV30 and J usage is TRBJ1-2; 10 bases agree with TRBD1. This CDR3 is 14 amino acids long. With V trimmed by 4 bases and J by 6 bases, 8 bases remained unmatched. The V gene's germline CDR1 is GTSNPN and CDR2 SVGIG (reference sequence). The CDR3 region is CAWKSRDRGNGYTF. CDR3 in DNA: TGTGCCTGGAAATCCCGGGACAGGGGTAATGGCTACACCTTC.

This rearrangement joins TRBV30 to TRBJ1-3, with D perhaps matching TRBD1 (6 bases). V was shortened by 2 bases and J by 0 bases, with 11 bases between the two germline ends. The CDR3 runs to 15 residues. Germline V lookup: CDR1 GTSNPN, CDR2 SVGIG (reference sequence). CDR3 sequence reads: CAWSTGQFSGNTIYF. The CDR3 region has the DNA TGTGCCTGGAGTACCGGACAGTTCTCTGGAAACACCATATATTTT.

The rearrangement links TRBV4-1 to TRBJ2-3; 10 positions agree with TRBD2. Germline CDR1 and CDR2: MGHRA and YSYEKL. V gave up 3 bases and J gave up 5 bases; unmatched junction bases: 5. The CDR3 covers 15 residues. CDR3 DNA sequence: TGCGCCAGCAGCCAGGAAAGCGGGGGGGGAGATACGCAGTATTTT. It encodes CASSQESGGGDTQYF.

The chain recombines TRBV3-1 (or the pseudogene TRBV3-2) with TRBJ2-1; the match to TRBD2 covers 8 bases. The length of the CDR3 is 15 residues. Germline CDR1 is LGHDT and CDR2 is YNNKEL (reference sequence). The ends lost 1 base at V and 6 bases at J; junction bases unmatched: 5. The CDR3 region is CASSQGTSLSNEQFF. Here the CDR3 DNA reads TGTGCCAGCAGCCAAGGGACTAGCCTCTCCAATGAGCAGTTCTTC.

V usage is TRBV19 and J usage is TRBJ2-7; tentatively, D is TRBD1 (6 bases). The CDR3 is 14 residues long. Germline V gives CDR1 LNHDA, CDR2 SQIVND (reference sequence). The ends were cut back, 2 bases at V and 5 bases at J, with 13 bases in the middle. CDR3 bases: TGTGCCAGTAGTATAACAGGGATGAGCCACGAGCAGTACTTC. It yields the protein CASSITGMSHEQYF.

The rearrangement uses TRBV7-2 and TRBJ1-6; 8 bases agree with TRBD1. CDR3 length: 14 amino acids. Germline V gives CDR1 SGHTA, CDR2 FQGNSA. After removal of 1 base from V and 14 bases from J, the junction contained 7 bases not matched to a gene. The CDR3 bases are TGTGCCAGCAGCTTAGGGGACAGGTCATGGGCCCTCCACTTT. Its protein is CASSLGDRSWALHF.

The chain has TRBV7-2 and TRBJ2-1; TRBD1 might be the D (6 bases). Germline values: CDR1 SGHTA, CDR2 FQGNSA. The CDR3 is 16 amino acids. V was pared by 2 bases and J by 1 base, with 12 bases between. DNA of the CDR3: TGTGCCAGCAGCTTATCAGGGGCGGCTTCCTACAATGAGCAGTTCTTC. Amino acid sequence: CASSLSGAASYNEQFF.

The chain uses TRBV5-8 and TRBJ1-2; D possibly corresponds to TRBD1 (6 bases). The V end lost 3 bases, the J end lost 4 bases, and 16 bases lay between the germline ends. This CDR3 is 15 amino acids long. Looked up from germline, CDR1 is SGHTS and CDR2 is YDEGEE. The CDR3 bases are TGTGCCAGCAGCTCTCCAAAGGGGGTCGGCTATGGCTACACCTTC. It is translated as CASSSPKGVGYGYTF.

This clone is labeled as medium-sized. The chain joins TRBV7-3 to TRBJ2-1; 11 bases agree with TRBD2. Trimming cost V 3 bases and J 5 bases; bases outside gene matches: 6. CDR1 and CDR2 from the germline V gene are SGHTA and FQGTGA. This CDR3 comprises 16 residues. The CDR3 DNA reads TGTGCCAGCAGCTTGGTAGCGGGAGGGCCCAACAATGAGCAGTTCTTC. Amino acid sequence: CASSLVAGGPNNEQFF.

The rearrangement links TRBV6-6 to TRBJ2-7; 12 bases fit TRBD1. CDR1 and CDR2 (germline): MNHNY, SVGAGI (reference sequence). The CDR3 spans 19 residues. V shed 6 bases and J 2 bases; nucleotides not matched to a gene: 17. The CDR3 DNA follows: TGTGCCAGCAGCTCCGGGACAGGGGGCCCGGGGGCGGGCACCTACGAGCAGTACTTC. Protein sequence: CASSSGTGGPGAGTYEQYF.

The chain is built from TRBV19 and TRBJ1-4; TRBD1 aligns across 7 bases. V lost 5 bases and J lost 0; bases outside the gene matches: 9. Germline assignment: CDR1 LNHDA and CDR2 SQIVND (reference sequence). The CDR3 runs 17 residues. The CDR3 loop is CASSLLGTAATNEKLFF. DNA of the CDR3: TGTGCCAGTAGTTTACTCGGGACAGCAGCAACTAATGAAAAACTGTTTTTT. Complete variable domain (other parts from reference TRBV19 and TRBJ1-4): DGGITQSPKYLFRKEGQNVTLSCEQNLNHDAMYWYRQDPGQGLRLIYYSQIVNDFQKGDIAEGYSVSREKKESFPLTVTSAQKNPTAFYLCASSLLGTAATNEKLFFGSGTQLSVL.